The entry that follows covers one T cell receptor (beta chain) sequence. The specificity of this receptor is unknown. Base quality data are lacking; no much larger clone is found one base away. This sample is part of a study of OX40 agonist ivuxolimab in advanced cancers. The study in broad terms: Ivuxolimab was an agonistic, fully human IgG2 monoclonal antibody directed against OX40 (CD134), a costimulatory receptor. A male proportion of 75% to 85% and a mean age of 60 years, ranging from 23 to 79, were recorded for the dose-escalation cohort. The paper describes the monotherapy dose-escalation part (N of about 52 patients) of the phase I trial of ivuxolimab. Patients were allowed to have had prior anti-PD-1, anti-PD-L1 or anti-CTLA-4 therapy, and around two fifths of the dose-escalation patients had been treated with checkpoint inhibitors. Intravenous ivuxolimab was administered to patients every 2 weeks at six dose levels: 0.01, 0.1, 0.3, 1.5, 3 and 10 mg/kg. Three dose-escalation patients achieved partial responses, one with hepatocellular carcinoma and two with cutaneous melanoma. The purpose of peripheral TCRbeta sequencing was to test whether ivuxolimab changed TCR sequence diversity and led to clonal T-cell expansion. Among the roughly 50 dose-escalation patients, approximately 20 had hepatocellular carcinoma, 15 or so melanoma, 9 renal cell carcinoma and 9 head and neck cancer.

The paper as a whole reports these results and caveats: Low levels of normalized T-cell clonal expansion were also seen in some nonresponding patients. Partial responders in the 0.1-3.0 mg/kg groups had among the lowest normalized peripheral clonal expansion, especially among CD8+ T cells. After ivuxolimab, expanded clones were on average more numerous among CD8+ T cells than among CD4+ T cells. The antigen specificity of the peripheral T cells that underwent clonal expansion was not determined. At doses from 0.1 to 3.0 mg/kg, clonal expansion was seen in both CD4+ and CD8+ blood T cells between baseline and week 6.

Taken from cysteine to phenylalanine, the CDR3 has 18 residues. Only the CDR3 region is kept as DNA, spanning 54 bases read in frame from base 1. For sequencing of the TCRbeta CDR3 region, genomic DNA was extracted from the sorted cells. The immunoSEQ Assay was used for sequencing of TCRbeta CDR3 regions. Here the immuneACCESS table is served through TCRdb, limited to in-frame sequences with V and J called. Missing clones are a known gap in these copies; in checked studies unresolved V genes cover under half, and the rest lacks a known reason. The table for this sample lists tens of thousands of clones; 86% of them were counted only once. Of the sample, around 6% falls within the top ten clones. Patients with a history of autoimmune disease or receiving systemic immunosuppression were excluded from the trial. Peripheral blood for TCR sequencing was drawn from every dose cohort at baseline, at cycle 4 day 1 and at cycle 7 day 1. Samples came from an open-label, multicenter, first-in-human phase I dose-escalation trial of ivuxolimab. The trial enrolled adults with locally advanced or metastatic head and neck squamous cell, hepatocellular, melanoma or renal cell carcinoma. Before TCR sequencing, CD4+ T cells and CD8+ T cells from peripheral blood were sorted into separate populations.

This sequence was found in an adult with an advanced solid tumor such as melanoma, head and neck, liver or kidney cancer. The chain uses TRBV21-1 and TRBJ1-5; the DNA was not used to check the table's D call, TRBD1. TRBV21-1 is a pseudogene. Sample: CD4+ or CD8+ T cells sorted from blood, taken in a trial of the OX40 agonist ivuxolimab. The DNA reads as follows: TGTGCCAGTCCCAGAGGCAGGGGACAGGGGCCCGGGCATCAGCCCCAGCATTTT. This encodes CASPRGRGQGPGHQPQHF.